Following are 21 T cell receptor beta chains from one sample sequenced in a study of blood T cell repertoires in COVID-19. Profiled with immunoSEQ multiplex PCR; TCRdb holds only in-frame clones, not every one. The sample contains 250,000 to 300,000 clones, about four fifths of which appear only once. Sequenced: PBMCs or T cells enriched from blood (not recorded which). The receptors originated from a man between 35 and 55 years old who had been exposed to COVID-19.

The chain combines TRBV28 with TRBJ1-1; TRBD1 might be the D (5 bases). The CDR3 spans 16 residues. Deletions cut 5 bases from V and 3 bases from J, with 19 bases between. CDR1 MDHEN and CDR2 SYDVKM come from the germline V gene. CDR3 sequence (DNA): TGTGCCAGCAGTCCTCTGGGGGGGGGAGTGGACACTGAAGCTTTCTTT. Translation: CASSPLGGGVDTEAFF.

Only one count was recorded for this clone. The chain employs TRBV5-1 and TRBJ2-3; the match to TRBD1 covers 9 bases. V trimming: 5 bases; J trimming: 3 bases; junction bases outside the gene matches: 10. Germline V CDR1 and CDR2: SGHRS, YFSETQ. The CDR3 sequence is 16 residues long. CDR3 sequence reads: CASSPPTGGGTDTQYF. The CDR3 bases are TGCGCCAGCAGTCCCCCGACAGGGGGAGGTACAGATACGCAGTATTTT.

Of note for this clone: At one boundary the junction diverges from the germline segment, which might be a read error. The V and J genes are TRBV13 and TRBJ2-7, with unresolved D. The CDR3 has 13 amino acids. The germline gives CDR1 PRHDT, CDR2 FYEKMQ (reference sequence). CDR3 in amino acids: CASSLGLTYEQYF. CDR3 coding DNA: TGTGCCAGCAGCCTAGGCCTAACCTACGAGCAGTACTTC.

This clone was seen a single time. This sequence joins TRBV27 and TRBJ2-3; D is possibly TRBD2 (5 bases). Trimming removed 4 bases at V and 0 bases at J, with 11 bases between. CDR3 length: 15 amino acids. Germline loops: CDR1 MNHEY, CDR2 SMNVEV (reference sequence). The CDR3 protein is CASSWLSDSTDTQYF. Here the CDR3 DNA reads TGTGCCAGCAGTTGGCTTAGCGATAGCACAGATACGCAGTATTTT.

The rearrangement links TRBV18 to TRBJ2-1; D possibly corresponds to TRBD2 (5 bases). Germline CDR1 KGHSH, CDR2 LQKENI. The germline V and J ends were trimmed by 5 bases and 8 bases, with 16 bases remaining between them. CDR3 length: 14 residues. CDR3 sequence: CASSDAVLRDEQFF. The CDR3 DNA is TGTGCCAGCTCAGATGCGGTTTTGAGGGATGAGCAGTTCTTC.

V is TRBV12-5 and J is TRBJ2-2; the D is unclear. The germline V gene has CDR1 LGHNT and CDR2 FRNRAP. V was trimmed by 1 base and J by 0 bases, leaving 18 bases between them. The CDR3 has 19 residues. The CDR3 DNA reads TGTGCTAGTGGTTTGGGAAGTGACTGGAGCCGGCCGAACACCGGGGAGCTGTTTTTT. This sequence encodes CASGLGSDWSRPNTGELFF.

CDR3 region: CASSLGDRDMGTQYF. Written as DNA, the CDR3 is TGTGCCAGCAGCTTGGGGGACAGGGATATGGGGACCCAGTACTTC. The chain carries TRBV5-4 and TRBJ2-5, with 9 positions matching TRBD1. Germline V gene lookup returns CDR1 SGHNT and CDR2 YYREEE (reference sequence). After removal of 0 bases from V and 7 bases from J, the junction contained 7 bases not matched to a gene. CDR3 length: 15 amino acids. The whole variable domain, filled in from reference TRBV5-4 and TRBJ2-5, reads ETGVTQSPTHLIKTRGQQVTLRCSSQSGHNTVSWYQQALGQGPQFIFQYYREEENGRGNFPPRFSGLQFPNYSSELNVNALELDDSALYLCASSLGDRDMGTQYFGPGTRLLVL.

This chain links TRBV5-1 with TRBJ2-3, with 9 bases aligning to TRBD2. Losses at the gene ends were 3 bases for V and 3 bases for J; bases not matched to a gene: 11. The CDR3 is 17 amino acids. Germline V gene lookup returns CDR1 SGHRS and CDR2 YFSETQ. For the CDR3, the DNA is TGCGCCAGCAGCTCCAATTACCTAGCGGGAAATACAGATACGCAGTATTTT. It yields the protein CASSSNYLAGNTDTQYF. Full variable domain (missing parts from reference TRBV5-1 and TRBJ2-3): KAGVTQTPRYLIKTRGQQVTLSCSPISGHRSVSWYQQTPGQGLQFLFEYFSETQRNKGNFPGRFSGRQFSNSRSEMNVSTLELGDSALYLCASSSNYLAGNTDTQYFGPGTRLTVL.

The chain links TRBV5-1 to TRBJ2-5, with D tentatively TRBD2 (6 bases). The CDR3 extends over 15 amino acids. The germline V gene has CDR1 SGHRS and CDR2 YFSETQ. V lost 2 bases and J 5 bases, leaving 16 bases between the germline ends. The CDR3 reads CASSFFPGGDETQYF. Written as DNA, the CDR3 is TGCGCCAGCAGCTTTTTTCCCGGGGGTGACGAGACCCAGTACTTC.

The chain uses TRBV5-1 and TRBJ1-2, with 7 nucleotides matching TRBD1. This CDR3 is 13 amino acids long. Germline V gives CDR1 SGHRS, CDR2 YFSETQ. With V trimmed by 2 bases and J by 8 bases, 6 bases remained unmatched. The CDR3 nucleotides read TGCGCCAGCAGCTTAGCAGGGGGTCAGGGCTACACCTTC. Translation: CASSLAGGQGYTF.

As concerns this clone: Other DNA sequences from this sample encode an identical CDR3 as well. J is TRBJ1-1 and V is TRBV6-5; D is unresolved. V dropped 0 bases and J dropped 2 bases, with 7 bases sitting between them. Germline CDR1 MNHEY, CDR2 SVGAGI. The CDR3 is 14 residues long. The CDR3 DNA reads as TGTGCCAGCAGTTACTCGAGTCTAAACACTGAAGCTTTCTTT. It translates to CASSYSSLNTEAFF.

The chain carries TRBV19 and TRBJ2-5; tentative D call: TRBD1 (6 bases). Germline loops: CDR1 LNHDA, CDR2 SQIVND (reference sequence). The CDR3 loop spans 16 amino acids. Between the trimmed V and J ends, which lost 1 base and 7 bases, there was a span of 19 bases. The CDR3 reads CASSIVVGAGVVTQYF. In DNA form, the CDR3 reads TGTGCCAGTAGTATAGTAGTGGGGGCCGGAGTGGTGACCCAGTACTTC.

The CDR3 spells CASSSGTGLGYTF. In DNA, the CDR3 is TGTGCCAGCAGCTCCGGGACAGGGCTTGGCTACACCTTC. The chain combines TRBV5-5 with TRBJ1-2; 9 nucleotides line up with TRBD1. Germline V gene lookup returns CDR1 SGHKS and CDR2 YYEKEE (reference sequence). The CDR3 totals 13 residues. V shed 3 bases, J shed 7 bases, and the junction held 4 bases outside the gene matches.

V usage is TRBV11-3 and J usage is TRBJ2-7, with 11 nucleotides matching TRBD2. Germline lookup yields CDR1 SGHNT and CDR2 YENEEA. After removal of 0 bases from V and 6 bases from J, the junction contained 13 bases not matched to a gene. The CDR3 spans 18 residues. The CDR3 region has the DNA TGTGCCAGCAGCTTAGACACTAGCGGGAGTGGTAACTACCGCGAGCAGTACTTC. Translated, it gives CASSLDTSGSGNYREQYF.

This sequence joins TRBV5-5 and TRBJ1-5; 9 bases agree with TRBD1. CDR3 size: 16 residues. V shed 4 bases, J shed 2 bases, and the junction held 7 bases outside the gene matches. Germline CDR1 reads SGHKS; CDR2 reads YYEKEE (reference sequence). Written as DNA, the CDR3 is TGTGCCAGCAGCCGGGAACAGGGGGCGGGCAATCAGCCCCAGCATTTT. Protein product: CASSREQGAGNQPQHF.

This sequence joins TRBV5-1 and TRBJ2-1; TRBD2 matches 13 bases. The J segment lost 6 bases and the V segment lost 1 base, leaving 7 bases of the junction unmatched. This CDR3 comprises 17 residues. Germline loops: CDR1 SGHRS, CDR2 YFSETQ. DNA for the CDR3: TGCGCCAGCAGCTTGAGACTAGCGGGAGGAACCGGCAATGAGCAGTTCTTC. Translation: CASSLRLAGGTGNEQFF.

The rearrangement uses TRBV3-1 (or the pseudogene TRBV3-2) and TRBJ1-2, with 7 bases that match TRBD1. The length of the CDR3 is 13 residues. J lost 12 bases, V lost 1 base, and 8 bases had no gene match. The germline V gene has CDR1 LGHDT and CDR2 YNNKEL (reference sequence). CDR3 nucleotides: TGTGCCAGCAGCCAAGTGAGGCAGGGGGTCCACACCTTC. Its translation is CASSQVRQGVHTF.

This rearrangement joins TRBV6-5 to TRBJ1-1; maybe TRBD1 (6 bases). The CDR3 length is 14 residues. V gave up 7 bases and J gave up 1 base, with 13 bases separating them. Germline V gives CDR1 MNHEY, CDR2 SVGAGI. CDR3 nucleotides: TGTGCCAGCACCGGGGACACCCAGAACACTGAAGCTTTCTTT. Its protein product is CASTGDTQNTEAFF.

The chain employs TRBV6-5 and TRBJ2-5; no reliable D call. Per germline, CDR1 MNHEY and CDR2 SVGAGI. The germline V and J ends were trimmed by 6 bases and 7 bases, with 12 bases remaining between them. CDR3 length: 12 amino acids. The CDR3 loop is CASRGESGTQYF. The DNA of the CDR3 is TGTGCCAGCAGAGGAGAGTCGGGGACCCAGTACTTC.

The chain has TRBV5-1 and TRBJ2-2; tentative D call: TRBD2 (6 bases). Trimming removed 4 bases at V and 4 bases at J, with 17 bases between. The CDR3 runs 16 residues. CDR1 is SGHRS and CDR2 is YFSETQ in the germline V gene. This chain's CDR3 is CASSRQGPGGTGELFF. DNA of the CDR3: TGCGCCAGCAGCCGCCAGGGCCCCGGGGGCACCGGGGAGCTGTTTTTT.

The chain recombines TRBV7-8 with TRBJ2-1; no clear D gene. Between the trimmed V and J ends, which lost 4 bases and 0 bases, there was a span of 4 bases. In germline, CDR1 is SGHVS, CDR2 FQNEAQ. This CDR3 comprises 13 residues. The chain's CDR3 is CASSSSSYNEQFF. CDR3 coding DNA: TGTGCCAGCAGCTCGAGCTCCTACAATGAGCAGTTCTTC.